The sequence of this TCR beta chain was determined in a study of radiotherapy plus CTLA-4 blockade in lung cancer. Germline V gene data show CDR1 as MNHEY and CDR2 as SMNVEV (reference sequence). The CDR3 sequence is 13 residues long. In chemo-refractory metastatic non-small-cell lung cancer, patients got ipilimumab CTLA-4 blockade together with focal radiation. This table comes from immunoSEQ multiplex PCR, and its TCRdb copy is limited to in-frame clones, with some not included. The sample carries tens of thousands of clones, 70% to 90% recorded once. The receptor's source is a human donor with non-small cell lung cancer that progressed on radiotherapy plus ipilimumab. The rearrangement uses TRBV27 and TRBJ2-5; no firm D call. The DNA matches TRBJ2-7 better at its end, which makes the J call doubtful. Sequenced here: peripheral blood, sampled from a patient treated with radiotherapy plus ipilimumab. CDR3 in amino acids: CASSLRVLGEQYF. For the CDR3, the DNA is TGTGCCAGCAGTTTACGGGTCCTTGGCGAGCAGTACTTC.